These 27 T cell receptor beta chains were sequenced from one sample in a study of T cells after yellow fever vaccination. TCRdb re-analysed the 5' RACE reads in MiXCR, keeping a single row per CDR3 protein. The sample includes hundreds of thousands of distinct CDR3 sequences, 13% of them seen just once. The source was PBMCs, collected on the day of the yellow fever booster vaccination. These receptor sequences come from a man aged 25-40 years who received the YFV17D yellow fever vaccine.

The chain couples TRBV11-2 to TRBJ1-4; D not certain. Per germline, CDR1 SGHAT and CDR2 FQNNGV. The CDR3 covers 14 residues. The ends were cut back, 5 bases at V and 6 bases at J, with 13 bases in the middle. The CDR3 loop reads CASSPHVRHEKLFF. CDR3 nucleotides: TGTGCCAGCAGCCCCCACGTGCGGCATGAAAAACTGTTTTTT. Based on the CDR3 plus reference TRBV11-2 and TRBJ1-4, the full variable domain is EAGVAQSPRYKIIEKRQSVAFWCNPISGHATLYWYQQILGQGPKLLIQFQNNGVVDDSQLPKDRFSAERLKGVDSTLKIQPAKLEDSAVYLCASSPHVRHEKLFFGSGTQLSVL.

This clonotype was seen more than once but under ten times. V is TRBV12-3 or TRBV12-4 and J is TRBJ1-2; 8 bases line up with TRBD1. Trimming cost V 5 bases and J 4 bases; bases outside gene matches: 0. The CDR3 has 12 residues. The CDR3 DNA is TGTGCCAGCAGTGGACAGGGCTATGGCTACACCTTC. Translation gives CASSGQGYGYTF.

This clonotype was seen many times. The chain has TRBV18 and TRBJ2-1; TRBD2 matches at 14 bases. Germline loops: CDR1 KGHSH, CDR2 LQKENI. This CDR3 is built from 15 residues. V lost 0 bases, J lost 10 bases, and 2 bases stayed unmatched. CDR3 sequence: CASSPPGLAGVEQFF. CDR3 in DNA: TGTGCCAGCTCACCACCGGGACTAGCGGGGGTCGAGCAGTTCTTC.

In nucleotides, the CDR3 is TGTGCCATCGCAGGCAGATCCCCGGGACAGGAAGAGACCCAGTACTTC. Translation: CAIAGRSPGQEETQYF. The chain links TRBV10-3 to TRBJ2-5; 8 nucleotides agree with TRBD1. The J segment lost 3 bases and the V segment lost 8 bases, leaving 14 bases of the junction unmatched. The CDR3 has 16 residues. Germline assignment: CDR1 ENHRY and CDR2 SYGVKD.

V usage is TRBV5-1 and J usage is TRBJ2-1, with 7 nucleotides matching TRBD1. After removal of 3 bases from V and 3 bases from J, the junction contained 9 bases not matched to a gene. Germline lookup yields CDR1 SGHRS and CDR2 YFSETQ. The CDR3 is 16 residues long. CDR3 in amino acids: CASSSQGQAIYNEQFF. CDR3 nucleotides: TGCGCCAGCAGCTCACAAGGACAGGCCATCTACAATGAGCAGTTCTTC. Supplemented by reference TRBV5-1 and TRBJ2-1, the full variable domain reads KAGVTQTPRYLIKTRGQQVTLSCSPISGHRSVSWYQQTPGQGLQFLFEYFSETQRNKGNFPGRFSGRQFSNSRSEMNVSTLELGDSALYLCASSSQGQAIYNEQFFGPGTRLTVL.

CDR3 sequence reads: CASSYGPNYGYTF. The CDR3 DNA reads TGTGCCAGCAGTTATGGACCTAACTATGGCTACACCTTC. This rearrangement joins TRBV28 to TRBJ1-2; no definite D call. The ends were cut back, 4 bases at V and 0 bases at J, with 6 bases in the middle. CDR1 is MDHEN, CDR2 SYDVKM, per germline. The CDR3 sequence is 13 residues long.

The chain employs TRBV10-3 and TRBJ2-5; a possible D gene is TRBD2 (6 bases). The length of the CDR3 is 15 residues. Germline V CDR1 and CDR2: ENHRY, SYGVKD. V was shortened by 6 bases and J by 2 bases, with 16 bases between the two germline ends. CDR3 bases: TGTGCCATCAGCGTTAACCCGGCGGGGCAAGAGACCCAGTACTTC. Translated, it gives CAISVNPAGQETQYF.

V usage is TRBV18 and J usage is TRBJ2-1, with D perhaps TRBD2 (6 bases). Germline-derived CDR1 and CDR2 are KGHSH and LQKENI. Trimming left V 4 bases short and J 1 base short, with 11 bases between. CDR3 size: 15 residues. CDR3 region: CASSHSGYSYNEQFF. Here the CDR3 DNA reads TGTGCCAGCTCACATAGCGGATATTCCTACAATGAGCAGTTCTTC.

This clonotype was counted a few times. The chain couples TRBV5-6 to TRBJ2-1; D ambiguous. With 5 bases removed from V and 4 bases from J, the gap between germline ends came to 10 bases. There are 13 residues in the CDR3. Germline V gene data show CDR1 as SGHDT and CDR2 as YYEEEE. CDR3 DNA sequence: TGTGCCAGCAGTTCAATTGGGTACAATGAGCAGTTCTTC. This gives the protein CASSSIGYNEQFF.

The chain couples TRBV6-2 or TRBV6-3 to TRBJ1-2; 10 positions agree with TRBD1. The V and J ends lost 4 bases and 3 bases, in that order; junction bases with no gene match: 2. This CDR3 is built from 14 residues. CDR1 MNHEY and CDR2 SVGEGT come from the germline V gene. The CDR3 spells CASSFGTGDYGYTF. The CDR3 coding sequence is TGTGCCAGCAGTTTCGGGACAGGGGACTATGGCTACACCTTC.

The chain combines TRBV7-8 with TRBJ2-1; D possibly corresponds to TRBD2 (6 bases). V lost 2 bases, J lost 10 bases, and 18 bases lay in between. The CDR3 length is 15 residues. Germline CDR1 SGHVS, CDR2 FQNEAQ. This chain's CDR3 is CASSLSGPPAGEQFF. As DNA, the CDR3 is TGTGCCAGCAGCTTAAGCGGGCCCCCCGCGGGAGAGCAGTTCTTC.

This clonotype was seen a handful of times. The chain is built from TRBV7-9 and TRBJ1-1; no definite D call. CDR3 size: 14 residues. Per the germline V gene, CDR1 is SEHNR and CDR2 is FQNEAQ (reference sequence). V gave up 8 bases and J gave up 4 bases, with 17 bases separating them. The CDR3 loop reads CASLGGWGSTEAFF. CDR3 coding DNA: TGTGCCAGCCTCGGAGGGTGGGGATCCACTGAAGCTTTCTTT. Combining the CDR3 with reference TRBV7-9 and TRBJ1-1 gives the whole variable domain DTGVSQNPRHKITKRGQNVTFRCDPISEHNRLYWYRQTLGQGPEFLTYFQNEAQLEKSRLLSDRFSAERPKGSFSTLEIQRTEQGDSAMYLCASLGGWGSTEAFFGQGTRLTVV.

The table lists this clonotype with a few counts. This chain uses TRBV7-2 with TRBJ2-5, with 10 bases identical to TRBD2. Germline V gene data show CDR1 as SGHTA and CDR2 as FQGNSA. V lost 5 bases to trimming and J lost 5 bases; unmatched junction nucleotides: 11. This CDR3 has 16 amino acids. CDR3 loop: CASSQNTGLAQETQYF. The CDR3 DNA follows: TGTGCCAGCAGCCAAAATACGGGACTAGCGCAGGAGACCCAGTACTTC. Complete variable domain (other parts from reference TRBV7-2 and TRBJ2-5): GAGVSQSPSNKVTEKGKDVELRCDPISGHTALYWYRQSLGQGLEFLIYFQGNSAPDKSGLPSDRFSAERTGGSVSTLTIQRTQQEDSAVYLCASSQNTGLAQETQYFGPGTRLLVL.

J is TRBJ2-1 and V is TRBV11-1; 8 bases are shared with TRBD2. With V trimmed by 9 bases and J by 1 base, 5 bases remained unmatched. Germline-derived CDR1 and CDR2 are SGHAT and FQDESV (reference sequence). CDR3 length: 14 residues. The CDR3 here is CASDTSGSYNEQFF. CDR3 bases: TGTGCCAGTGATACTAGCGGATCCTACAATGAGCAGTTCTTC.

This sequence joins TRBV7-8 and TRBJ2-7, with 7 bases that match TRBD2. Germline V gene sequence: CDR1 SGHVS, CDR2 FQNEAQ. V was pared by 6 bases and J by 6 bases, with 8 bases of the junction left unmatched. This CDR3 comprises 13 residues. The CDR3 DNA is TGTGCCAGCAGTGGGGGGGAAGTGGGCGAGCAGTACTTC. This codes for CASSGGEVGEQYF.

The chain recombines TRBV19 with TRBJ1-1, with unresolved D. This CDR3 is 10 amino acids long. Germline V CDR1 and CDR2: LNHDA, SQIVND (reference sequence). Trimming left V 9 bases short and J 7 bases short, with 9 bases between. The CDR3 bases are TGTGCCAGCTCATCATATGAAGCTTTCTTT. This codes for CASSSYEAFF.

V gene TRBV6-2 or TRBV6-3 combines with J gene TRBJ1-6; 7 positions agree with TRBD1. This CDR3 is 15 amino acids long. The junction had 9 bases not matched to a gene; V was cut back by 7 bases and J by 6 bases. The germline V gene has CDR1 MNHEY and CDR2 SVGEGT. The CDR3 loop reads CASTDGGGGNSPLHF. CDR3 sequence (DNA): TGTGCCAGCACCGACGGAGGGGGCGGTAATTCACCCCTCCACTTT.

There are a few counts of this clonotype. The chain combines TRBV5-1 with TRBJ2-7, with TRBD1 identical over 12 bases. V shed 7 bases and J 6 bases; nucleotides not matched to a gene: 11. Germline V gene sequence: CDR1 SGHRS, CDR2 YFSETQ. This CDR3 contains 15 residues. The CDR3, as DNA: TGCGCCAGCTCTGGACGGGACAGGGGGCTTTTCGAGCAGTACTTC. This translates into CASSGRDRGLFEQYF.

The chain couples TRBV10-2 to TRBJ2-3; 7 bases line up with TRBD1. This CDR3 spans 16 amino acids. The V gene's germline CDR1 is WSHSY and CDR2 SAAADI. Germline trimming cut 4 bases from V and 2 bases from J; bases unmatched to any gene: 9. The DNA of the CDR3 is TGCGCCAGCAGTGGGCTCAGGACAGGAGCCACAGATACGCAGTATTTT. It encodes CASSGLRTGATDTQYF.

J is TRBJ2-5 and V is TRBV20-1; D ambiguous. V was pared by 3 bases and J by 5 bases, with 4 bases between. CDR3 length: 10 residues. Germline assignment: CDR1 DFQATT and CDR2 SNEGSKA (reference sequence). As DNA, the CDR3 is TGCAGTGCTAGGGCGGAGACCCAGTACTTC. Translated: CSARAETQYF.

This clonotype appeared a few times. V gene TRBV11-2 combines with J gene TRBJ2-2; 7 bases fit TRBD2. The CDR3 has 16 residues. Germline CDR1 reads SGHAT; CDR2 reads FQNNGV. The junction had 15 bases not matched to a gene; V was cut back by 8 bases and J by 6 bases. The CDR3: CASVSSGGSWAGELFF. CDR3 in DNA: TGTGCCAGCGTTTCATCGGGCGGGAGTTGGGCCGGGGAGCTGTTTTTT.

The chain couples TRBV10-3 to TRBJ2-1; D assignment may be TRBD1 or TRBD2 (5 bases each). The CDR3 has 13 residues. CDR1 ENHRY and CDR2 SYGVKD come from the germline V gene. V was pared by 0 bases and J by 7 bases, with 7 bases between. CDR3: CAISESRGNEQFF. The CDR3 DNA reads TGTGCCATCAGTGAGTCGAGGGGTAATGAGCAGTTCTTC.

This chain links TRBV10-3 with TRBJ2-3, with TRBD2 matching over 12 bases. This CDR3 region has 18 residues. V lost 0 bases and J lost 8; bases outside the gene matches: 12. The germline CDR1 and CDR2 sequences are ENHRY and SYGVKD. The CDR3 spells CAISESSGLAGGPATQYF. Here the CDR3 DNA reads TGTGCCATCAGTGAGTCTTCGGGGCTAGCGGGAGGGCCAGCTACGCAGTATTTT.

This clonotype was seen a few times. The chain joins TRBV27 to TRBJ2-3; 12 bases fit TRBD1. Trimming cost V 2 bases and J 4 bases; bases outside gene matches: 4. The CDR3 is 16 amino acids. Germline V CDR1 and CDR2: MNHEY, SMNVEV (reference sequence). The CDR3: CASSLRGTGGSDTQYF. CDR3 nucleotide sequence: TGTGCCAGCAGTTTAAGAGGGACAGGGGGCTCAGATACGCAGTATTTT.

This clonotype was counted ten times or more. The chain employs TRBV10-3 and TRBJ2-7; D perhaps matches TRBD2 (5 bases). V lost 2 bases, J lost 4 bases, and 6 bases lay in between. The V gene's germline CDR1 is ENHRY and CDR2 SYGVKD. The CDR3 is 12 amino acids. This CDR3 reads CAISEEGYEQYF. In DNA form, the CDR3 reads TGTGCCATCAGTGAGGAGGGTTACGAGCAGTACTTC.

This clonotype was counted between two and nine times. The CDR3 spells CASSESPPTGSRNQPQHF. In DNA, the CDR3 is TGTGCCAGCAGTGAATCACCTCCTACAGGGAGTCGCAATCAGCCCCAGCATTTT. The chain recombines TRBV6-1 with TRBJ1-5; a possible D gene is TRBD1 (6 bases). This CDR3 has 18 residues. Germline V gene lookup returns CDR1 MNHNS and CDR2 SASEGT. Trimming took off 2 bases at V and 2 bases at J, with 19 bases between the two ends.

The rearrangement joins TRBV19 to TRBJ2-1; the D is unclear. Germline V gene sequence: CDR1 LNHDA, CDR2 SQIVND (reference sequence). The CDR3 sequence is 12 residues long. Trimming removed 11 bases from V and 1 base from J, with 9 bases in between. CDR3 sequence (DNA): TGTGCCCGCCGGGCTTCCTACAATGAGCAGTTCTTC. It encodes CARRASYNEQFF.